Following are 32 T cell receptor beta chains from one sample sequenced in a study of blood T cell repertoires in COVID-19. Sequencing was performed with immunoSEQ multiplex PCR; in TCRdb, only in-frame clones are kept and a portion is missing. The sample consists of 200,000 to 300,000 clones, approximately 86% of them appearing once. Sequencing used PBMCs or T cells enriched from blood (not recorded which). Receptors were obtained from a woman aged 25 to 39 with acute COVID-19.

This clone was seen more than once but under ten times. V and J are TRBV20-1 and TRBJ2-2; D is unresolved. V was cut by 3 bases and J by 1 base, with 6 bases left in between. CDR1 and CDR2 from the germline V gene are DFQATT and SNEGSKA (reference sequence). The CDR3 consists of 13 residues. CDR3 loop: CSASSRNTGELFF. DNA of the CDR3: TGCAGTGCTAGTAGCCGGAACACCGGGGAGCTGTTTTTT.

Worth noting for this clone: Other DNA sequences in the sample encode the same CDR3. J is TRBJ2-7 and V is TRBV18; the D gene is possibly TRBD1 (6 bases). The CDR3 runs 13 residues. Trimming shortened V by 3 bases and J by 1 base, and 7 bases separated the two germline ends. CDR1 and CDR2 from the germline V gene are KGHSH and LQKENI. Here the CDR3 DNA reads TGTGCCAGCTCACCTACAGGGTCCTACGAGCAGTACTTC. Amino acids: CASSPTGSYEQYF.

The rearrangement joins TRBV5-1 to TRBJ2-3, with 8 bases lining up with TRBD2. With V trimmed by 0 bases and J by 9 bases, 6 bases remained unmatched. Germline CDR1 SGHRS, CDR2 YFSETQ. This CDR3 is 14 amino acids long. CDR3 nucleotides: TGCGCCAGCAGCTTGGCGGGGGGGCCAGGGACGCAGTATTTT. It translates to CASSLAGGPGTQYF.

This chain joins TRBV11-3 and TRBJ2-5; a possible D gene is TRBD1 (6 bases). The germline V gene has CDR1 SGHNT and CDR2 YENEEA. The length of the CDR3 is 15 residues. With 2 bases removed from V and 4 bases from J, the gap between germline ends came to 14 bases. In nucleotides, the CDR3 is TGTGCCAGCAGCTTAAATCAGGGGACGCGAGAGACCCAGTACTTC. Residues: CASSLNQGTRETQYF.

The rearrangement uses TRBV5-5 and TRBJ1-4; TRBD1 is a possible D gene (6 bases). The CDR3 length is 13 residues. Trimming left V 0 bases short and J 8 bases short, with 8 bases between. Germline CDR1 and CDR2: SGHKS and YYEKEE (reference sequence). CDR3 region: CASSLAGTEKLFF. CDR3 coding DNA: TGTGCCAGCAGCTTGGCAGGGACAGAAAAACTGTTTTTT.

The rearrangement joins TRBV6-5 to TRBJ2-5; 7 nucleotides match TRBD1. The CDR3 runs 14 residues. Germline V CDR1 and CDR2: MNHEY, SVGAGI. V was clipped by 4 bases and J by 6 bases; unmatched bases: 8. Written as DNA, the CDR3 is TGTGCCAGCAGTTTCGGGACAGCACAGAAGACCCAGTACTTC. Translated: CASSFGTAQKTQYF.

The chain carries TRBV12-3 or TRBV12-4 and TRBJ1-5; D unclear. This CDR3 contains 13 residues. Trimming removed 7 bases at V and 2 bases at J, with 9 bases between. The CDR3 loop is CASTKSRNQPQHF. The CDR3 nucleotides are TGTGCCAGCACAAAAAGCCGCAATCAGCCCCAGCATTTT.

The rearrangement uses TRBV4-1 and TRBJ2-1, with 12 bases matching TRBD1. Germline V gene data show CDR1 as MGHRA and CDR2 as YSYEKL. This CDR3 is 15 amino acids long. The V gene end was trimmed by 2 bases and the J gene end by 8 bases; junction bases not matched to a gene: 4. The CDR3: CASSQIRDRGHEQFF. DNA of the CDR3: TGCGCCAGCAGCCAAATTAGGGACAGGGGGCATGAGCAGTTCTTC.

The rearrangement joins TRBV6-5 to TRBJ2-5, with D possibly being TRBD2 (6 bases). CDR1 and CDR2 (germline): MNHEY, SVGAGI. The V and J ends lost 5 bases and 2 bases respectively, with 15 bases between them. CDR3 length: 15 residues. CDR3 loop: CASSSGPAPQETQYF. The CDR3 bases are TGTGCCAGCAGTAGCGGGCCTGCTCCTCAAGAGACCCAGTACTTC.

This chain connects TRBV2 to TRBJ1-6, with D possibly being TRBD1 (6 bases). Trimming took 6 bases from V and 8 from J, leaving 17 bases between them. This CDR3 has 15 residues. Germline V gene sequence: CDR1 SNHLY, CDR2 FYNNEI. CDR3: CASRAQGGGDSPLHF. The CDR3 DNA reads TGTGCCAGCAGAGCACAGGGTGGGGGGGATTCACCCCTCCACTTT.

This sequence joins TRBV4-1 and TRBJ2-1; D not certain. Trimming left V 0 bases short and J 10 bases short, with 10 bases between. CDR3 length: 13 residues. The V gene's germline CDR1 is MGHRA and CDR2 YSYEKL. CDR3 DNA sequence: TGCGCCAGCAGCCAAGATTCTCTCTTAGAGCAGTTCTTC. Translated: CASSQDSLLEQFF.

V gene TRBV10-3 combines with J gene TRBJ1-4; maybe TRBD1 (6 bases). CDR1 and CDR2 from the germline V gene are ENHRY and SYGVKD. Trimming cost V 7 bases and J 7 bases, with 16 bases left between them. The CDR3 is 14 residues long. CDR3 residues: CAITDRPGIEKLFF. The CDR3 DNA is TGTGCCATCACCGACAGGCCGGGGATTGAAAAACTGTTTTTT.

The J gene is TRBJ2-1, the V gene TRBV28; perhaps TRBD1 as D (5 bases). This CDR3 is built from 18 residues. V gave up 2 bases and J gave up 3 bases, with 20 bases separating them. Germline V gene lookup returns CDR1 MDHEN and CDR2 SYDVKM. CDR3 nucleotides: TGTGCCAGCAGTTTAGGGTGGACACGCTCCTTGGGCTACAATGAGCAGTTCTTC. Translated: CASSLGWTRSLGYNEQFF.

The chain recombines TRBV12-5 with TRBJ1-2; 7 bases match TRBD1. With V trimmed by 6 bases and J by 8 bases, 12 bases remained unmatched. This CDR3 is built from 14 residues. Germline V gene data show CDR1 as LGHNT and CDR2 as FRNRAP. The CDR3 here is CASGLTGTYGGYTF. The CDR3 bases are TGTGCTAGTGGCTTGACAGGGACGTATGGCGGCTACACCTTC.

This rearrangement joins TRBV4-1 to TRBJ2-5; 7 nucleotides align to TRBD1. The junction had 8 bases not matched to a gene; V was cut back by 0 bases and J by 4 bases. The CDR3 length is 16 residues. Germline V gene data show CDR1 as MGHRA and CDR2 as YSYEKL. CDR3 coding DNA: TGCGCCAGCAGCCAAGATATCGGGCAGGGGGTAGAGACCCAGTACTTC. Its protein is CASSQDIGQGVETQYF.

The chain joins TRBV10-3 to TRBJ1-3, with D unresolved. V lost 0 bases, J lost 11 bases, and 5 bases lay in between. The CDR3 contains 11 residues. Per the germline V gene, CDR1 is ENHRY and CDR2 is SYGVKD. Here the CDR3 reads CAISESGPIYF. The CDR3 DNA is TGTGCCATCAGTGAGTCCGGTCCCATATATTTT.

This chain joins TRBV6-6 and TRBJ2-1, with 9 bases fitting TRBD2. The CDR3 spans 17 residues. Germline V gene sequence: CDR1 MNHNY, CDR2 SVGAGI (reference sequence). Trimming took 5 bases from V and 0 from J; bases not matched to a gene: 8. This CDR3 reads CASSPSGVPSSYNEQFF. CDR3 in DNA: TGTGCCAGCAGTCCTAGCGGGGTCCCTAGCTCCTACAATGAGCAGTTCTTC.

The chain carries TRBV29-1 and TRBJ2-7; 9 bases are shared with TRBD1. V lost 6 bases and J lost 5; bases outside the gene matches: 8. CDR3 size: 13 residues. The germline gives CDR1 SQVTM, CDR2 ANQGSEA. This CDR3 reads CSVTGGPTDEQYF. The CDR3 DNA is TGCAGCGTCACAGGGGGCCCCACCGACGAGCAGTACTTC.

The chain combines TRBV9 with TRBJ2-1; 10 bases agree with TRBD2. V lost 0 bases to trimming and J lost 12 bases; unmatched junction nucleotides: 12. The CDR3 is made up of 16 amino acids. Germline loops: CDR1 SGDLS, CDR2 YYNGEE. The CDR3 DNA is TGTGCCAGCAGCGTAGGTTGGGGGACTAGCGTAATGACGCAGTTCTTC. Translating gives CASSVGWGTSVMTQFF.

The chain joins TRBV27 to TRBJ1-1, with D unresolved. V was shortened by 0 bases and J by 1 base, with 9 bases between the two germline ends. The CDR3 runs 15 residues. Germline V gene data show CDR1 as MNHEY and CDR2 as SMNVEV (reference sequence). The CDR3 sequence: CASSLSRWSNTEAFF. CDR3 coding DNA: TGTGCCAGCAGTTTATCGAGGTGGTCGAACACTGAAGCTTTCTTT.

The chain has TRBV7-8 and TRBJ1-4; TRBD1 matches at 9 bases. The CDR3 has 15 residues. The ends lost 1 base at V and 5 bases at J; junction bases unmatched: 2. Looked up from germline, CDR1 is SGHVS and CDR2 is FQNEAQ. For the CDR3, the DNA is TGTGCCAGCAGCTTAGTGGGACAGGGAAATGAAAAACTGTTTTTT. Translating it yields CASSLVGQGNEKLFF.

This CDR3 reads CASSSQAGREETQYF. Here the CDR3 DNA reads TGTGCCAGCAGCTCACAGGCGGGACGCGAGGAGACCCAGTACTTC. This chain joins TRBV7-2 and TRBJ2-5, with a possible D match to TRBD2 (6 bases). The CDR3 totals 15 residues. V was clipped by 4 bases and J by 5 bases, with 17 bases between them. CDR1 and CDR2 from the germline V gene are SGHTA and FQGNSA.

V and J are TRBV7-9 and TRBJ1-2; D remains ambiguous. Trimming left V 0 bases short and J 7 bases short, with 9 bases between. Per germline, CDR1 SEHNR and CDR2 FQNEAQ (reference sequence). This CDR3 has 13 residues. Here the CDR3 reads CASSLAGAAGYTF. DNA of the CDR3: TGTGCCAGCAGCTTAGCCGGCGCGGCTGGCTACACCTTC. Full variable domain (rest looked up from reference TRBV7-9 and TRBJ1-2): DTGVSQNPRHKITKRGQNVTFRCDPISEHNRLYWYRQTLGQGPEFLTYFQNEAQLEKSRLLSDRFSAERPKGSFSTLEIQRTEQGDSAMYLCASSLAGAAGYTFGSGTRLTVV.

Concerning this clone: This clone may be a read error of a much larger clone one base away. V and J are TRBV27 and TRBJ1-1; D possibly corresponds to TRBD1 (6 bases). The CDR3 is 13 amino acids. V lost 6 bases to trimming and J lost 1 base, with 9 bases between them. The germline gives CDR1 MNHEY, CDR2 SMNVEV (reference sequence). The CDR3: CASRRQANTEAFF. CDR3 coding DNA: TGTGCCAGCAGAAGACAGGCGAACACTGAAGCTTTCTTT.

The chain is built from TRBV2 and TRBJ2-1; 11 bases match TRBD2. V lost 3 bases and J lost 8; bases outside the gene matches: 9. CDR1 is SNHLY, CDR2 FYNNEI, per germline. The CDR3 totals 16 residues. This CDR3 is CASSETSGVLLDEQFF. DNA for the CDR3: TGTGCCAGCAGTGAGACTAGCGGGGTCCTTTTGGATGAGCAGTTCTTC. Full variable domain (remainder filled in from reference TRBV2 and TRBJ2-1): EPEVTQTPSHQVTQMGQEVILRCVPISNHLYFYWYRQILGQKVEFLVSFYNNEISEKSEIFDDQFSVERPDGSNFTLKIRSTKLEDSAMYFCASSETSGVLLDEQFFGPGTRLTVL.

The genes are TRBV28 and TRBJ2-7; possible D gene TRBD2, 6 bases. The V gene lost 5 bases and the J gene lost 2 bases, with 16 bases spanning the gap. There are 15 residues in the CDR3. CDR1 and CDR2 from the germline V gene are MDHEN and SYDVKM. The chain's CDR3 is CASSAPGRRAYEQYF. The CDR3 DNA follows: TGTGCCAGCAGTGCCCCAGGGAGGAGGGCCTACGAGCAGTACTTC.

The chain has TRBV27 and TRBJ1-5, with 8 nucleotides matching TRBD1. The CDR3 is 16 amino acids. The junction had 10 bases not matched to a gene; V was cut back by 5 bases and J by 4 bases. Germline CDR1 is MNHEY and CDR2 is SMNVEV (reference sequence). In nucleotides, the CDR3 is TGTGCCAGCAGTCCACCTTGGACAGGGAAAAATCAGCCCCAGCATTTT. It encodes CASSPPWTGKNQPQHF.

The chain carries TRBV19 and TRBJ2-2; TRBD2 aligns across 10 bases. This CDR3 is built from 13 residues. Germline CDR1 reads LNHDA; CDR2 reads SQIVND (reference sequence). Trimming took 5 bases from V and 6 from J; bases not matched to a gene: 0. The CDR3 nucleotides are TGTGCCAGTAGTGGGACTAGCGCCGGGGAGCTGTTTTTT. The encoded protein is CASSGTSAGELFF.

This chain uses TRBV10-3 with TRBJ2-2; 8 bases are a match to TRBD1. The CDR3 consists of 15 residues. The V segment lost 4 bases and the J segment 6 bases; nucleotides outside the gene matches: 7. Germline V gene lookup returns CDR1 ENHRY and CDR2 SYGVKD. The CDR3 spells CAISGTGSPAGELFF. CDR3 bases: TGTGCCATCAGTGGGACAGGGAGCCCAGCCGGGGAGCTGTTTTTT.

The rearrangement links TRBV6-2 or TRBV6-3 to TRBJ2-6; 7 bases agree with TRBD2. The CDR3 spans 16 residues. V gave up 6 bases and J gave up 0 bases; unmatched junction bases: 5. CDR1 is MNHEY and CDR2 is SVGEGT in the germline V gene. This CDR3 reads CASSRGVGSGANVLTF. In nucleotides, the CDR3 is TGTGCCAGCAGCCGGGGGGTCGGCTCTGGGGCCAACGTCCTGACTTTC.

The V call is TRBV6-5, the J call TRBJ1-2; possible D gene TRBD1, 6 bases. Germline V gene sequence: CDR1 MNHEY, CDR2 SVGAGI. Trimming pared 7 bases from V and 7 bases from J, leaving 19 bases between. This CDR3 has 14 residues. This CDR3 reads CASTPGGKGSGYTF. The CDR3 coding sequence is TGTGCCAGCACTCCGGGGGGCAAAGGATCTGGCTACACCTTC.

CDR3 nucleotides: TGTGCCACCAGTGCTGCAGGGAATTACTACAATGAGCAGTTCTTC. It codes for CATSAAGNYYNEQFF. The rearrangement joins TRBV24-1 to TRBJ2-1; D perhaps matches TRBD1 (5 bases). The CDR3 is made up of 15 amino acids. From germline, CDR1 is KGHDR and CDR2 SFDVKD. Trimming removed 5 bases from V and 3 bases from J, with 13 bases in between.